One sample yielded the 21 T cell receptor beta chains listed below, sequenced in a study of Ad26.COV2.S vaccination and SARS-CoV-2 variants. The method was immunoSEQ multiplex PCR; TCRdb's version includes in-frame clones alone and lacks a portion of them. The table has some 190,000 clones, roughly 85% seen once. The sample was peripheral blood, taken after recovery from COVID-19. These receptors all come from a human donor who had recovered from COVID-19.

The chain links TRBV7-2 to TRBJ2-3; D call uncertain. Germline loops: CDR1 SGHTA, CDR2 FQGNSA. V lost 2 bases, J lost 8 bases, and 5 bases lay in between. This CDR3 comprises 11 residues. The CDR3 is CASSLSTTQYF. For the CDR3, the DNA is TGTGCCAGCAGCTTAAGTACTACGCAGTATTTT.

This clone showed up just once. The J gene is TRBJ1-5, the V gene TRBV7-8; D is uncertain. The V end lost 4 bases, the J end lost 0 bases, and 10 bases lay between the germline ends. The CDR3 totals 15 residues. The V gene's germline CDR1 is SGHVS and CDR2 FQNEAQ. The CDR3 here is CASSSEAVSNQPQHF. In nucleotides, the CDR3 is TGTGCCAGCAGCTCAGAGGCCGTTAGCAATCAGCCCCAGCATTTT.

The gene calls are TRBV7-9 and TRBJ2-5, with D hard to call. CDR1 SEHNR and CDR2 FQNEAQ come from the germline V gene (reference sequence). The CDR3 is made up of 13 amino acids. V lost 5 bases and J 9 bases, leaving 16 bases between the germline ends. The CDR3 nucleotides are TGTGCCAGCAGCCCTTCGCTATCACCGGCCCAGTACTTC. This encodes CASSPSLSPAQYF. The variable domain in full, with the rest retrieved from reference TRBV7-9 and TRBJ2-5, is DTGVSQNPRHKITKRGQNVTFRCDPISEHNRLYWYRQTLGQGPEFLTYFQNEAQLEKSRLLSDRFSAERPKGSFSTLEIQRTEQGDSAMYLCASSPSLSPAQYFGPGTRLLVL.

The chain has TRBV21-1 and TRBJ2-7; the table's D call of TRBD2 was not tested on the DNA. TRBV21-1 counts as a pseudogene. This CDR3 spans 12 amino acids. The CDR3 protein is CAGGDKTYEQYF. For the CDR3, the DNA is TGTGCCGGGGGGGACAAAACCTACGAGCAGTACTTC.

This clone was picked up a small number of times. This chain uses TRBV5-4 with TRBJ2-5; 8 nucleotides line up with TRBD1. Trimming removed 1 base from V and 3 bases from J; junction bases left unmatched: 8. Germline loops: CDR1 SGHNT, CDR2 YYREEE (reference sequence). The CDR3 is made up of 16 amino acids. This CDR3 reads CASSLRFGTGKETQYF. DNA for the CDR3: TGTGCCAGCAGCTTGCGATTCGGGACAGGAAAAGAGACCCAGTACTTC.

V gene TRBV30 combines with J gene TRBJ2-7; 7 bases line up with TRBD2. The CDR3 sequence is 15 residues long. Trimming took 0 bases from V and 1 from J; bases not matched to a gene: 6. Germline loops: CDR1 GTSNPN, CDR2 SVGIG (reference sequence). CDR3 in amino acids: CAWSVQAGRSYEQYF. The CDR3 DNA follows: TGTGCCTGGAGTGTACAAGCGGGACGATCCTACGAGCAGTACTTC.

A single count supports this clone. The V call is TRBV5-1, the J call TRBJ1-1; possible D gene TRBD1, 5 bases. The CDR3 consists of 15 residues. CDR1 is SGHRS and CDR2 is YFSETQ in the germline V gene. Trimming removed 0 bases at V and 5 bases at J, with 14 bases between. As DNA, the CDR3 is TGCGCCAGCAGCTTGGCTCGGGGTAGGGGAACTGAAGCTTTCTTT. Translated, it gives CASSLARGRGTEAFF.

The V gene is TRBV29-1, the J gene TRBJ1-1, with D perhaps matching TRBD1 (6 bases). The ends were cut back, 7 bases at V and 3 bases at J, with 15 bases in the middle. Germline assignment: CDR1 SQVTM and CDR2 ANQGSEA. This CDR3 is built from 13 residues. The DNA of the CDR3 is TGCAGCGCGCAGGGGAGTTCCGACACTGAAGCTTTCTTT. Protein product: CSAQGSSDTEAFF.

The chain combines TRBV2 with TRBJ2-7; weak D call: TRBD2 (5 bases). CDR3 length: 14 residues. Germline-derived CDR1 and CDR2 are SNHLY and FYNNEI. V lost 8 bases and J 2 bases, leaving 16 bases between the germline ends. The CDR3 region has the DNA TGTGCCAGCGGACGAAGGACTGCCACCTACGAGCAGTACTTC. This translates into CASGRRTATYEQYF.

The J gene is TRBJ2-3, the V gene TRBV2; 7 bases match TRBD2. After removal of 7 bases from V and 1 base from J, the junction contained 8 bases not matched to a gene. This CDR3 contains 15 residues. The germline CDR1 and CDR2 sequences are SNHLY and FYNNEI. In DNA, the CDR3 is TGTGCCAGCATTCAACGGGGGGTCCGCACAGATACGCAGTATTTT. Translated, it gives CASIQRGVRTDTQYF.

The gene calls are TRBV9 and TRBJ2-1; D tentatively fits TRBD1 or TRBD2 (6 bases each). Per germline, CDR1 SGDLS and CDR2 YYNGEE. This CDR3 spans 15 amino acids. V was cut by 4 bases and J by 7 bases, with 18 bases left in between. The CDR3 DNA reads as TGTGCCAGCAGCCATTCCGGGGGCTTCGGGAATGAGCAGTTCTTC. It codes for CASSHSGGFGNEQFF. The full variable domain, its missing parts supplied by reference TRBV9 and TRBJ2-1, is DSGVTQTPKHLITATGQRVTLRCSPRSGDLSVYWYQQSLDQGLQFLIQYYNGEERAKGNILERFSAQQFPDLHSELNLSSLELGDSALYFCASSHSGGFGNEQFFGPGTRLTVL.

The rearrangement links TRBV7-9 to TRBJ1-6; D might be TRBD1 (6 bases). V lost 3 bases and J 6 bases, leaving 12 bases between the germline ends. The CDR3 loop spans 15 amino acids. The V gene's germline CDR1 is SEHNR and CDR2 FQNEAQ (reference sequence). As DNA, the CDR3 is TGTGCCAGCAGCTTGGGACACTTACGTAATTCACCCCTCCACTTT. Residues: CASSLGHLRNSPLHF. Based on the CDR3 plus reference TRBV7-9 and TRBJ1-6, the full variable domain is DTGVSQNPRHKITKRGQNVTFRCDPISEHNRLYWYRQTLGQGPEFLTYFQNEAQLEKSRLLSDRFSAERPKGSFSTLEIQRTEQGDSAMYLCASSLGHLRNSPLHFGNGTRLTVT.

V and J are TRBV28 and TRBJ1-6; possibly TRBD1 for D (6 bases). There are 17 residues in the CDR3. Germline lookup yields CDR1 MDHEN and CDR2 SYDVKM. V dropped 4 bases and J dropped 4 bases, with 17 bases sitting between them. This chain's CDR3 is CASSWASRTAYNSPLHF. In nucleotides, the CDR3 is TGTGCCAGCAGTTGGGCTAGTCGGACAGCTTATAATTCACCCCTCCACTTT.

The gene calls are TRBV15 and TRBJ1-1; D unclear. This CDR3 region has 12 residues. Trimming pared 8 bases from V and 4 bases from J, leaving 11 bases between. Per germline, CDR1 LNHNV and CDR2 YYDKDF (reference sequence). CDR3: CATGLISTEAFF. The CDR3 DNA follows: TGTGCCACCGGTCTCATTTCCACTGAAGCTTTCTTT. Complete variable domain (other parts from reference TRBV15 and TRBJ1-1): DAMVIQNPRYQVTQFGKPVTLSCSQTLNHNVMYWYQQKSSQAPKLLFHYYDKDFNNEADTPDNFQSRRPNTSFCFLDIRSPGLGDTAMYLCATGLISTEAFFGQGTRLTVV.

The CDR3 reads CASSLQPWTGRANYGYTF. The CDR3 nucleotides read TGTGCCAGCAGCTTACAGCCCTGGACAGGTCGAGCTAACTATGGCTACACCTTC. V and J are TRBV7-9 and TRBJ1-2; TRBD1 agrees at 7 bases. This CDR3 has 18 amino acids. From germline, CDR1 is SEHNR and CDR2 FQNEAQ (reference sequence). V dropped 2 bases and J dropped 0; count of bases not matched to a gene: 12.

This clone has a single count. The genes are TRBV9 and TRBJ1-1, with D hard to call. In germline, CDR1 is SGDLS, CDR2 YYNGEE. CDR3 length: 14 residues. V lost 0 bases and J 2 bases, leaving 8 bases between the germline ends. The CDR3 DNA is TGTGCCAGCAGCGTAGAGCCCAGTAACACTGAAGCTTTCTTT. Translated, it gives CASSVEPSNTEAFF. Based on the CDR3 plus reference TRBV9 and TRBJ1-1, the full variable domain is DSGVTQTPKHLITATGQRVTLRCSPRSGDLSVYWYQQSLDQGLQFLIQYYNGEERAKGNILERFSAQQFPDLHSELNLSSLELGDSALYFCASSVEPSNTEAFFGQGTRLTVV.

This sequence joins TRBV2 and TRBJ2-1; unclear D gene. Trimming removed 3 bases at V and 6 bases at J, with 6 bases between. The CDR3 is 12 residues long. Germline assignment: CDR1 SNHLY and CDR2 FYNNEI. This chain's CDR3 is CASSDRVNEQFF. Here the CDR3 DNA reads TGTGCCAGCAGTGATAGGGTCAATGAGCAGTTCTTC.

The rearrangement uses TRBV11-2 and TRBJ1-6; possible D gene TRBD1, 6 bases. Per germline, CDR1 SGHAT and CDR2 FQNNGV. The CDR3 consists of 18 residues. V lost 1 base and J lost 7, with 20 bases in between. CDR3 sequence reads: CASSLVIPQGWRNSPLHF. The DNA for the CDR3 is TGTGCCAGCAGCTTAGTGATACCTCAGGGGTGGCGGAATTCACCCCTCCACTTT.

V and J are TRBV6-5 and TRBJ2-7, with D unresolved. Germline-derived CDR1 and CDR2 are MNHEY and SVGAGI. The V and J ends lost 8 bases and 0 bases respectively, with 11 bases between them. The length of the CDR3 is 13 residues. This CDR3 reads CASGELLSYEQYF. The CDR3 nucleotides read TGTGCCAGCGGGGAACTGCTCTCCTACGAGCAGTACTTC.

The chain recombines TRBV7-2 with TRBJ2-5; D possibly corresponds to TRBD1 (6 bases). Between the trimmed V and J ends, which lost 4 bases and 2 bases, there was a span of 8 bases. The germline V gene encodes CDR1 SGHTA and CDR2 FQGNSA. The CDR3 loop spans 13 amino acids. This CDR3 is CASSSGEQETQYF. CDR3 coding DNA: TGTGCCAGCAGCTCAGGGGAACAAGAGACCCAGTACTTC.

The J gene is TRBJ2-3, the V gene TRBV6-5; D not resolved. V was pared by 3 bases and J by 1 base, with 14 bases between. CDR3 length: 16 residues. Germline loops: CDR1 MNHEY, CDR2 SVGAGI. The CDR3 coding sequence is TGTGCCAGCAGTTATCGCGCGCGGAGCGGCACAGATACGCAGTATTTT. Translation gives CASSYRARSGTDTQYF.